This T cell receptor (beta chain) was captured in a study of T-cell memory formation after mild COVID-19. V lost 0 bases, J lost 0 bases, and 6 bases lay in between. From germline, CDR1 is MDHEN and CDR2 SYDVKM. This CDR3 has 15 residues. Each CDR3 protein gets one entry after TCRdb re-called the 5' RACE reads with MiXCR. The repertoire holds tens of thousands of distinct CDR3 sequences, with 7.3% as singletons. The sequenced sample was PBMCs or a T cell subset sorted from them (not recorded which). The rearrangement links TRBV28 to TRBJ1-3; TRBD1 might be the D (5 bases). The receptor was isolated from a man between 18 and 29 years old who had mild COVID-19 (a few samples of this study predate the infection). Cell type and time point are not known. CDR3 nucleotides: TGTGCCAGCAGTTTATGGACAGCCTCTGGAAACACCATATATTTT. It yields the protein CASSLWTASGNTIYF.